The sequence of this TCR beta chain was determined in a study of response to subunit inactivated influenza vaccine. The germline V gene has CDR1 SEHNR and CDR2 FQNEAQ (reference sequence). The CDR3 consists of 12 residues. Trimming stripped 1 base from V and 5 bases from J, with 5 bases between. This clonotype was detected a few times. TCRdb analysed the RT-PCR reads with MiXCR anew, one entry per CDR3 protein. The sample has under 200,000 distinct CDR3 sequences, approximately 12% seen once. These same records also appear under a second study, on T cells expressing NK-cell markers. In that study: As the method of synthesis, 5'RACE template switching with UMIs yielded TCR beta cDNA.

The sequenced sample was CD8+ T cells sorted from PBMCs, obtained 12 days after vaccination. This chain joins TRBV7-9 and TRBJ2-5; D is ambiguous. This receptor was identified in a man aged 45 to 65 who received an inactivated influenza vaccine. In nucleotides, the CDR3 is TGTGCCAGCAGCTTAGATGGGGAGACCCAGTACTTC. Protein product: CASSLDGETQYF.